The 32 T cell receptor beta chains in this list originate from one sample, sequenced in a study of spatial heterogeneity in lung cancer. These receptors have no identified antigens. From the 5' RACE reads, TCRdb called clonotypes with MiXCR, one entry per CDR3 protein. The sample lists some 18,000 distinct CDR3 sequences, around 6.8% occurring once. Broader study findings: Expanded intratumoral alpha and beta TCR counts tracked tumor mutation counts.

Documented time point: sample taken at primary tumor resection. This specimen was lung tumor tissue, taken at surgery. Receptor source: a male donor with early-stage non-small cell lung cancer.

The V call is TRBV7-8, the J call TRBJ2-1; D possibly corresponds to TRBD1 (5 bases). Deletions cut 3 bases from V and 6 bases from J, with 12 bases between. This CDR3 is built from 14 residues. Germline lookup yields CDR1 SGHVS and CDR2 FQNEAQ. The CDR3 region is CASSFPFRGNEQFF. The DNA of the CDR3 is TGTGCCAGCAGCTTCCCCTTTAGGGGCAATGAGCAGTTCTTC.

This clonotype was observed once. V and J are TRBV4-2 and TRBJ2-1; 7 nucleotides match TRBD1. The germline gives CDR1 LGHNA, CDR2 YNFKEQ. CDR3 size: 14 residues. Trimming took 1 base from V and 8 from J; bases not matched to a gene: 5. The CDR3 loop reads CASSQGQGWDEQFF. The CDR3 region has the DNA TGTGCCAGCAGCCAAGGACAGGGTTGGGATGAGCAGTTCTTC.

Many counts were recorded for this clonotype. The V gene is TRBV10-3, the J gene TRBJ2-1; TRBD2 might be the D (7 bases). The V end lost 4 bases, the J end lost 3 bases, and 13 bases lay between the germline ends. CDR3 length: 15 amino acids. CDR1 is ENHRY and CDR2 is SYGVKD in the germline V gene. CDR3 amino acids: CAISVGGGRYNEQFF. CDR3 DNA sequence: TGTGCCATCAGTGTTGGGGGGGGGCGCTACAATGAGCAGTTCTTC.

This clonotype was seen a handful of times. J is TRBJ2-5 and V is TRBV23-1; 8 bases map to TRBD1. TRBV23-1 is flagged as an ORF with uncertain function. This CDR3 contains 15 residues. Losses at the gene ends were 3 bases for V and 4 bases for J; bases not matched to a gene: 7. CDR3 sequence reads: CASSHYGQGRETQYF. The CDR3, as DNA: TGCGCCAGCAGTCATTACGGACAGGGCAGAGAGACCCAGTACTTC.

In its sample, this clonotype was seen many times. CDR3 in DNA: TGCAGTGCTAGTAGCGGGGCCCTCTCTGGGGCCAACGTCCTGACTTTC. It is translated as CSASSGALSGANVLTF. J is TRBJ2-6 and V is TRBV20-1; 8 positions match TRBD2. Germline V CDR1 and CDR2: DFQATT, SNEGSKA (reference sequence). The CDR3 extends over 16 amino acids. Losses at the gene ends were 3 bases for V and 0 bases for J; bases not matched to a gene: 4.

This clonotype was counted ten times or more. The genes are TRBV3-1 and TRBJ2-7, with D possibly called TRBD1 or TRBD2 (5 bases each). This CDR3 is built from 16 residues. With 1 base removed from V and 2 bases from J, the gap between germline ends came to 15 bases. The germline CDR1 and CDR2 sequences are LGHDT and YNNKEL (reference sequence). The CDR3 loop reads CASSQVTGPGTYEQYF. In DNA, the CDR3 is TGTGCCAGCAGCCAAGTAACGGGGCCTGGGACCTACGAGCAGTACTTC.

As to this clonotype: This may arise from a read error, as a much more abundant clone is one base away. The chain carries TRBV5-1 and TRBJ1-1; tentative D call: TRBD1 (6 bases). Germline-derived CDR1 and CDR2 are SGHRS and YFSETQ. This CDR3 has 14 amino acids. V shed 3 bases and J shed 1 base, with 10 bases lying between them. CDR3 loop: CASSSGQSNTEAFF. The DNA for the CDR3 is TGCGCCAGCAGCTCCGGACAGTCGAACACTGAAGCTTTCTTT.

This clonotype was seen repeatedly, ten times or more. V and J are TRBV7-2 and TRBJ1-4; D perhaps matches TRBD1 (5 bases). Germline CDR1 reads SGHTA; CDR2 reads FQGNSA. The V end was cut by 3 bases, the J end by 3 bases, with 5 bases between. This CDR3 contains 13 residues. Written as DNA, the CDR3 is TGTGCCAGCAGCTTGGGGCCTAATGAAAAACTGTTTTTT. This encodes CASSLGPNEKLFF.

This rearrangement joins TRBV20-1 to TRBJ2-1, with TRBD2 matching over 11 bases. The V gene's germline CDR1 is DFQATT and CDR2 SNEGSKA (reference sequence). This CDR3 has 14 amino acids. V lost 4 bases to trimming and J lost 4 bases; unmatched junction nucleotides: 3. This chain's CDR3 is CSAIAGGGYNEQFF. The CDR3 DNA reads TGCAGTGCTATAGCGGGGGGGGGGTACAATGAGCAGTTCTTC.

This clonotype was picked up many times. The chain carries TRBV28 and TRBJ2-1; TRBD2 agrees at 8 bases. This CDR3 is built from 17 residues. Germline V gives CDR1 MDHEN, CDR2 SYDVKM. J gave up 3 bases and V 5 bases, and 12 bases lay outside the gene matches. DNA for the CDR3: TGTGCCAGCAGTCCCGCGGGGGGCGGCCGGAGCTACAATGAGCAGTTCTTC. This gives the protein CASSPAGGGRSYNEQFF.

The chain couples TRBV28 to TRBJ2-1; TRBD2 agrees at 9 bases. Per germline, CDR1 MDHEN and CDR2 SYDVKM. The V gene end was trimmed by 3 bases and the J gene end by 15 bases; junction bases not matched to a gene: 9. The CDR3 loop spans 13 amino acids. CDR3 in DNA: TGTGCCAGCAGTTTGACACCCGGGACTAGCAGGTTCTTC. It specifies CASSLTPGTSRFF.

This chain links TRBV6-6 with TRBJ1-5; TRBD1 agrees at 7 bases. Germline V CDR1 and CDR2: MNHNY, SVGAGI (reference sequence). Trimming at V came to 4 bases and at J to 3 bases, leaving 9 bases not matched to a gene. The CDR3 consists of 16 residues. The CDR3 protein is CASSLRQGRTNQPQHF. The CDR3 nucleotides read TGTGCCAGCAGTTTAAGACAGGGACGCACCAATCAGCCCCAGCATTTT.

At least ten counts were recorded for this clonotype. The gene calls are TRBV12-3 or TRBV12-4 and TRBJ2-2; D unclear. This CDR3 contains 15 residues. The germline V and J ends were trimmed by 1 base and 5 bases, with 11 bases remaining between them. CDR3 sequence reads: CASSLVPRATGELFF. In DNA, the CDR3 is TGTGCCAGCAGTTTAGTGCCTCGAGCAACCGGGGAGCTGTTTTTT.

This clonotype has a handful of counts. The chain has TRBV6-5 and TRBJ1-2; D might be TRBD1 (6 bases). The germline CDR1 and CDR2 sequences are MNHEY and SVGAGI. Trimming cost V 6 bases and J 2 bases, with 13 bases left between them. The CDR3 is 14 residues long. The CDR3 spells CASSTGSLNYGYTF. The CDR3 coding sequence is TGTGCCAGCAGCACAGGGTCTTTAAACTATGGCTACACCTTC.

This clonotype was observed a handful of times. CDR3 coding DNA: TGTGCCAGCAGCCAAGTGGCAGGGGTTGGTGAGCAGTTCTTC. It encodes CASSQVAGVGEQFF. The V and J genes are TRBV3-1 and TRBJ2-1; tentatively, D is TRBD1 (6 bases). V shed 1 base and J shed 9 bases, with 13 bases lying between them. The CDR3 contains 14 residues. CDR1 and CDR2 from the germline V gene are LGHDT and YNNKEL (reference sequence).

This clonotype has at least ten counts. The rearrangement uses TRBV7-8 and TRBJ1-1; D gene unclear. The V gene's germline CDR1 is SGHVS and CDR2 FQNEAQ. With 0 bases removed from V and 3 bases from J, the gap between germline ends came to 14 bases. This CDR3 has 16 residues. The CDR3 DNA reads TGTGCCAGCAGCTTAGCTACGGAGGTCTGGGACACTGAAGCTTTCTTT. Residues: CASSLATEVWDTEAFF.

This clonotype showed up many times. The chain carries TRBV7-2 and TRBJ1-1; 7 bases are a match to TRBD1. The junction had 4 bases not matched to a gene; V was cut back by 0 bases and J by 0 bases. Germline lookup yields CDR1 SGHTA and CDR2 FQGNSA. The CDR3 totals 16 residues. In nucleotides, the CDR3 is TGTGCCAGCAGCTTAGCTCAGACAGGGATGAACACTGAAGCTTTCTTT. Translated, it gives CASSLAQTGMNTEAFF.

The sample holds many counts of this clonotype. This chain uses TRBV7-2 with TRBJ2-3, with D hard to call. The ends were cut back, 4 bases at V and 1 base at J, with 3 bases in the middle. Germline V gene lookup returns CDR1 SGHTA and CDR2 FQGNSA. The CDR3 consists of 12 residues. CDR3 amino acids: CASSSRTDTQYF. CDR3 coding DNA: TGTGCCAGCAGCTCGCGCACAGATACGCAGTATTTT.

Ten or more counts support this clonotype. The chain recombines TRBV28 with TRBJ2-5; D is unclear. Germline CDR1 reads MDHEN; CDR2 reads SYDVKM. Trimming shortened V by 7 bases and J by 5 bases, and 8 bases separated the two germline ends. This CDR3 is built from 11 residues. The CDR3 coding sequence is TGTGCCAGCACTCTCGAGGAGACCCAGTACTTC. This codes for CASTLEETQYF.

This clonotype was seen more than once but under ten times. The genes are TRBV2 and TRBJ2-7, with 8 bases identical to TRBD1. V lost 6 bases to trimming and J lost 3 bases; unmatched junction nucleotides: 10. The germline V gene encodes CDR1 SNHLY and CDR2 FYNNEI. The CDR3 contains 15 residues. CDR3 residues: CASRHGTGILYEQYF. In nucleotides, the CDR3 is TGTGCCAGCAGGCACGGGACAGGAATCCTCTACGAGCAGTACTTC.

In its sample, this clonotype was seen a few times. V and J are TRBV20-1 and TRBJ1-5, with D tentatively TRBD1 (5 bases). The CDR3 sequence is 15 residues long. Germline V lookup: CDR1 DFQATT, CDR2 SNEGSKA (reference sequence). The V end was cut by 1 base, the J end by 5 bases, with 15 bases between. CDR3 nucleotide sequence: TGCAGTGCTAGAGCGCTTAGACAGTTATATCAGCCCCAGCATTTT. Protein product: CSARALRQLYQPQHF.

A note on this clonotype: This clone may be a read error of a much larger clone one base away. The chain joins TRBV11-2 to TRBJ1-1; maybe TRBD1 (5 bases). CDR3 size: 17 residues. Trimming removed 5 bases from V and 0 bases from J, with 19 bases in between. Per germline, CDR1 SGHAT and CDR2 FQNNGV. CDR3 sequence reads: CASSPLGTGAVNTEAFF. CDR3 nucleotides: TGTGCCAGCAGCCCCCTCGGTACAGGCGCCGTGAACACTGAAGCTTTCTTT. Drawing the rest from reference TRBV11-2 and TRBJ1-1, the complete variable domain is EAGVAQSPRYKIIEKRQSVAFWCNPISGHATLYWYQQILGQGPKLLIQFQNNGVVDDSQLPKDRFSAERLKGVDSTLKIQPAKLEDSAVYLCASSPLGTGAVNTEAFFGQGTRLTVV.

This chain links TRBV6-6 with TRBJ2-2; tentatively, D is TRBD2 (5 bases). The CDR3 covers 15 residues. V dropped 8 bases and J dropped 0 bases, with 13 bases sitting between them. Germline V CDR1 and CDR2: MNHNY, SVGAGI (reference sequence). CDR3 coding DNA: TGTGCCAGCGAGAGAGGGCTGACGAACACCGGGGAGCTGTTTTTT. Translation: CASERGLTNTGELFF.

The chain employs TRBV7-3 and TRBJ2-1, with D possibly being TRBD1 or TRBD2 (6 bases each). CDR1 is SGHTA and CDR2 is FQGTGA in the germline V gene. The V and J ends lost 5 bases and 5 bases respectively, with 13 bases between them. The CDR3 is 14 amino acids. CDR3 amino acids: CASSPRGRNNEQFF. CDR3 coding DNA: TGTGCCAGCAGCCCCCGGGGGCGGAACAATGAGCAGTTCTTC.

This clonotype was counted ten times or more. This chain links TRBV12-3 or TRBV12-4 with TRBJ1-5, with 9 bases matching TRBD1. The V segment lost 1 base and the J segment 5 bases; nucleotides outside the gene matches: 12. This CDR3 comprises 18 residues. This chain's CDR3 is CASSLDRGRPELYQPQHF. The CDR3, as DNA: TGTGCCAGCAGTTTAGACAGGGGGCGACCTGAATTGTATCAGCCCCAGCATTTT.

This clonotype was seen repeatedly, ten times or more. The V gene is TRBV20-1, the J gene TRBJ1-5; tentative D call: TRBD1 (5 bases). With 7 bases removed from V and 4 bases from J, the gap between germline ends came to 11 bases. Germline CDR1 reads DFQATT; CDR2 reads SNEGSKA (reference sequence). This CDR3 contains 12 residues. The chain's CDR3 is CSVREGNQPQHF. DNA of the CDR3: TGCAGTGTCAGGGAGGGAAATCAGCCCCAGCATTTT.

This clonotype was seen many times. The J gene is TRBJ2-3, the V gene TRBV20-1, with 8 positions matching TRBD2. Per germline, CDR1 DFQATT and CDR2 SNEGSKA (reference sequence). Germline trimming cut 6 bases from V and 4 bases from J; bases unmatched to any gene: 12. The CDR3 length is 15 residues. CDR3 sequence: CSAHRGGPSSDTQYF. The DNA for the CDR3 is TGCAGTGCCCATCGGGGGGGGCCCTCCTCAGATACGCAGTATTTT.

There are many counts of this clonotype. The chain employs TRBV2 and TRBJ1-1, with D uncertain. Germline assignment: CDR1 SNHLY and CDR2 FYNNEI. V was cut by 6 bases and J by 0 bases, with 8 bases left in between. The CDR3 length is 13 residues. The CDR3 DNA sequence: TGTGCCAGCAGGACTTACATGAACACTGAAGCTTTCTTT. Its protein product is CASRTYMNTEAFF.

CDR3 in amino acids: CASSADRANTGELFF. DNA of the CDR3: TGTGCCAGCAGTGCGGACAGGGCGAACACCGGGGAGCTGTTTTTT. The chain employs TRBV27 and TRBJ2-2; TRBD1 aligns across 8 bases. The junction had 2 bases not matched to a gene; V was cut back by 5 bases and J by 0 bases. Germline CDR1 MNHEY, CDR2 SMNVEV (reference sequence). This CDR3 comprises 15 residues.

By proportion, this clonotype is medium-sized. The rearrangement uses TRBV7-2 and TRBJ1-2; 8 positions agree with TRBD1. The CDR3 length is 15 residues. The junction had 12 bases not matched to a gene; V was cut back by 4 bases and J by 8 bases. Germline V lookup: CDR1 SGHTA, CDR2 FQGNSA. The CDR3 loop reads CASSSSGQGMRGYTF. The CDR3, as DNA: TGTGCCAGCAGCTCGAGCGGACAGGGAATGCGCGGCTACACCTTC.

In its sample, this clonotype was seen many times. V and J are TRBV7-9 and TRBJ1-1, with D possibly TRBD1 on 5 matching bases. This CDR3 has 16 amino acids. Trimming removed 4 bases from V and 4 bases from J, with 19 bases in between. CDR1 and CDR2 from the germline V gene are SEHNR and FQNEAQ (reference sequence). As DNA, the CDR3 is TGTGCCAGCAGCTCCCCCGGACAACGGGGCGGCACTGAAGCTTTCTTT. Its protein product is CASSSPGQRGGTEAFF. Combining the CDR3 with reference TRBV7-9 and TRBJ1-1 gives the whole variable domain DTGVSQNPRHKITKRGQNVTFRCDPISEHNRLYWYRQTLGQGPEFLTYFQNEAQLEKSRLLSDRFSAERPKGSFSTLEIQRTEQGDSAMYLCASSSPGQRGGTEAFFGQGTRLTVV.

The chain recombines TRBV28 with TRBJ1-3; no clear D gene. The V end lost 8 bases, the J end lost 0 bases, and 8 bases lay between the germline ends. The CDR3 runs to 13 residues. Germline V gives CDR1 MDHEN, CDR2 SYDVKM. The CDR3 nucleotides are TGTGCCAGCGGGATCTACTCTGGAAACACCATATATTTT. Translation: CASGIYSGNTIYF.